This T cell receptor beta chain derives from a study of neoadjuvant anti-PD-1 for oral cavity cancer. Study information: Patients mostly received three to four biweekly nivolumab doses at 3 mg/kg before surgery.

PBMCs were not maintained or expanded in culture before analysis. This CDR3 spans 14 amino acids. V lost 4 bases, J lost 7 bases, and 17 bases lay in between. Germline lookup yields CDR1 SGHKS and CDR2 YYEKEE (reference sequence). Of note for this clone: Antigen unknown.

Six replicates per PBMC sample, mostly from 480 ng of genomic DNA. The data were produced by immunoSEQ multiplex PCR, yet TCRdb's version contains in-frame clones alone and is incomplete. The data contain some 15,000 clones, 71% of them singletons. Points from the study as a whole: Each response group had just a few patients in TCR analyses.

Sequenced here: PBMCs, sampled before nivolumab (anti-PD-1) treatment. This chain connects TRBV5-5 to TRBJ1-2; D is unresolved. This TCR was recovered from a person aged 35-79 years with oral cavity squamous cell carcinoma. CDR3 coding DNA: TGTGCCAGCAGCAACGTCCCCGATTTTGTTGGCTACACCTTC. Translated, it gives CASSNVPDFVGYTF.